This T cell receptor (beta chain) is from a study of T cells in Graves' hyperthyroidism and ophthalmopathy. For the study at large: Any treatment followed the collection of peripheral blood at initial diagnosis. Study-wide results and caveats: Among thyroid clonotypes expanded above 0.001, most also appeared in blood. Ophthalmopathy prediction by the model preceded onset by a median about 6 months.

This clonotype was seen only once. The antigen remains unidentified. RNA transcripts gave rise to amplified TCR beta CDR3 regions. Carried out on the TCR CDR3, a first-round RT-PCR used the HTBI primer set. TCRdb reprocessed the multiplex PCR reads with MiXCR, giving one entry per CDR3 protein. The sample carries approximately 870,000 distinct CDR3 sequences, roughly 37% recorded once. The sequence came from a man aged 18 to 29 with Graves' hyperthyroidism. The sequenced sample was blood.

CDR3 sequence: CASRNGFSYEQYF. The CDR3 DNA is TGTGCCAGCAGAAATGGGTTCTCCTACGAGCAGTACTTC. The chain carries TRBV6-5 and TRBJ2-7; D call uncertain. Germline V gene lookup returns CDR1 MNHEY and CDR2 SVGAGI. V gave up 6 bases and J gave up 0 bases, with 9 bases separating them. The CDR3 totals 13 residues.